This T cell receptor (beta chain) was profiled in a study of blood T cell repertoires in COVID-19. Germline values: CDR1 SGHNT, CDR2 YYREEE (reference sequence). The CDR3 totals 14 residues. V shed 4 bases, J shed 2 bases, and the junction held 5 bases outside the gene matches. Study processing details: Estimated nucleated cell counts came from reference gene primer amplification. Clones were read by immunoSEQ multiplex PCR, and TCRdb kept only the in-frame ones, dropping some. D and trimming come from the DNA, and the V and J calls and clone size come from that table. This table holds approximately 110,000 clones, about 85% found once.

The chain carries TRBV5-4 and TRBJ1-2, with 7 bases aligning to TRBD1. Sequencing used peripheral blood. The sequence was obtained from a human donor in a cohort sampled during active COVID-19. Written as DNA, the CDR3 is TGTGCCAGCAGCATACCGGGACAGAACTATGGCTACACCTTC. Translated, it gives CASSIPGQNYGYTF.